This record looks at one T cell receptor beta chain sequence and its context. This record comes from a study of somatic mutations in cytotoxic T cells in rheumatoid arthritis. Clones were read by immunoSEQ multiplex PCR, and TCRdb kept only the in-frame ones, dropping some. This table holds roughly 10,000 clones, more than 75% found once. Germline CDR1 is SGHRS and CDR2 is YFSETQ. V lost 1 base, J lost 2 bases, and 6 bases lay in between. The CDR3 is made up of 13 amino acids. The rearrangement links TRBV5-1 to TRBJ1-1; D call uncertain. The origin of this receptor is an adult with rheumatoid arthritis. The source material was CD8+ T cells sorted from blood. CDR3 nucleotide sequence: TGCGCCAGCAGCTTGTGGGGTAACACTGAAGCTTTCTTT. Translating gives CASSLWGNTEAFF.